This section outlines one T cell receptor beta chain sequence together with its context. This sample was taken from a study of blood T cell repertoires in COVID-19. Study at large: Whether acute or convalescent, the COVID-19 samples came from the United States, Italy and Spain. Sources were T cells, B-cell-depleted T cells, or PBMCs; the material itself was cDNA or gDNA.

In the original processing: Using reference gene primer amplification, nucleated cell counts were estimated. Using immunoSEQ multiplex PCR, the repertoire was profiled, and TCRdb retains in-frame clones only, with some absent. V and J calls and clone size are those listed in that table; D and trimming were worked out from the DNA. The table shows roughly 500,000 clones, with 89% occurring only once. Patients of the Seattle cohort, enrolled during active infection, were followed longitudinally. The receptor comes from a young man with COVID-19, enrolled during active disease. Material: peripheral blood.

The CDR3 loop is CASSLGGRVPSYEQYF. In DNA, the CDR3 is TGTGCCAGCAGCTTAGGAGGGCGGGTACCCTCCTACGAGCAGTACTTC. V and J are TRBV11-2 and TRBJ2-7, with a weak D call TRBD2 (5 bases). Germline V gives CDR1 SGHAT, CDR2 FQNNGV. V was clipped by 1 base and J by 0 bases, with 13 bases between them. CDR3 length equals 16 residues.